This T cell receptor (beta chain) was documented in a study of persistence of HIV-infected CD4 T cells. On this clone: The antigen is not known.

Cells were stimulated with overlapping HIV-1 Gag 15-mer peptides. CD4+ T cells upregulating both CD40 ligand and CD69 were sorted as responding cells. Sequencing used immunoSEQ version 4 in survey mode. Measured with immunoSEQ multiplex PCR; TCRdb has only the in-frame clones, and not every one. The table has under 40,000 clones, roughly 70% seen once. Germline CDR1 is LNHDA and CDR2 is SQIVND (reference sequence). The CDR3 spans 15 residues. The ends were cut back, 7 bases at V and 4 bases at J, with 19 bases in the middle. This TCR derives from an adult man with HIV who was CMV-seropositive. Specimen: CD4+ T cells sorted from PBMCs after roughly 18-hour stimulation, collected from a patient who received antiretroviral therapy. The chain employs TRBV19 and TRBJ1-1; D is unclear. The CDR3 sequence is CASTSYVGGVTEAFF. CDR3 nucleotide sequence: TGTGCCAGTACCTCCTATGTCGGAGGAGTCACTGAAGCTTTCTTT.